This T cell receptor (beta chain) was documented in a study of blood T cell repertoires in COVID-19. In the study overall: PBMCs, B-cell-depleted T cells, or T cells provided the cDNA or gDNA that made up the material.

CDR3 length: 14 amino acids. With 7 bases clipped from V and 1 base from J, the junction kept 7 bases outside the gene matches. CDR1 GTSNPN and CDR2 SVGIG come from the germline V gene (reference sequence). In the authors' workflow: Amplification of reference gene primers provided the estimated nucleated cell counts. Assay: immunoSEQ multiplex PCR; the TCRdb copy retains only in-frame clones and omits some. The V and J calls and clone size come from that table; D and trimming were worked out from the DNA. The data show roughly 130,000 clones, just under 85% seen once. This chain uses TRBV30 with TRBJ2-3, with 8 positions matching TRBD1. The sample was peripheral blood. The receptor comes from a woman between 50 and 59 years old with acute or convalescent COVID-19. CDR3 loop: CAFSDRGGTDTQYF. The CDR3 nucleotides read TGTGCCTTCAGTGACAGGGGCGGCACAGATACGCAGTATTTT.